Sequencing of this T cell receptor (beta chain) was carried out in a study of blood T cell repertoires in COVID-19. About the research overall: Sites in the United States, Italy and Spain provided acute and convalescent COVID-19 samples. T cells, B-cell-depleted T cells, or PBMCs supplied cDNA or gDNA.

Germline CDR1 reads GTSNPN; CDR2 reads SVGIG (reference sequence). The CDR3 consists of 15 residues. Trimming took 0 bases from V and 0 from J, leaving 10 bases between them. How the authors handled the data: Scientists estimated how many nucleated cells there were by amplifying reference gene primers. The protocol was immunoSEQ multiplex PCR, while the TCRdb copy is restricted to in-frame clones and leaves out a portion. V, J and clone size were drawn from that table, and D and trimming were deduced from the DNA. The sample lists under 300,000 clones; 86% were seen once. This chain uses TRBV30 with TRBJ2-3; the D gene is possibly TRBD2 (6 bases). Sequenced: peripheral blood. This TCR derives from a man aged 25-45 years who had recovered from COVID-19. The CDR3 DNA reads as TGTGCCTGGAGTGTCCTAGCGACTAGCACAGATACGCAGTATTTT. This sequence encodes CAWSVLATSTDTQYF.